This T cell receptor beta chain was sequenced for a study of siplizumab effects on memory and regulatory T cells. With respect to this clone: The antigen is undetermined.

Around 9.1 x 10^4 TCR templates per sample were sequenced. Libraries were prepared by immunoSEQ multiplex PCR; TCRdb keeps only in-frame clonotypes and omits some of them. This table has approximately 100,000 clones, 93% appearing once. The germline CDR1 and CDR2 sequences are MDHEN and SYDVKM. The CDR3 covers 13 residues. V shed 1 base and J shed 5 bases, with 8 bases lying between them. General study findings and limits: Many proliferating CD4+ or CD8+ clones remained unclassified. Roughly 75-95% of them could not be assigned either a naive or a memory phenotype.

The chain links TRBV28 to TRBJ2-5; D is perhaps TRBD2 (6 bases). Sequences were obtained from non-Treg CD4+ T cells sorted from blood. This TCR derives from a human donor in good health. The CDR3 spells CASSLLEGETQYF. Here the CDR3 DNA reads TGTGCCAGCAGTTTATTGGAGGGGGAGACCCAGTACTTC.